These T cell receptor beta chains were read from a single sample in a study of Ad26.COV2.S vaccination and SARS-CoV-2 variants. Data came from immunoSEQ multiplex PCR; TCRdb stores just in-frame clones and leaves some out. Altogether approximately 400,000 clones are present, about 92% being singletons, with the ten largest covering under 5%. Material: peripheral blood, obtained after recovery from COVID-19. Receptor source: a human donor who had recovered from COVID-19. The CDR3 runs from the conserved cysteine through the conserved F or W. A D gene is named only where the DNA matches it firmly. Expanded clones are given a class, and other clones once, few, many or no size at all.

v_gene	abundance	d_gene	j_gene	CDR3aa	CDR3nt
TRBV5-6	.	.	TRBJ1-6	CASSLGQPRGPLHF	TGTGCCAGCAGCTTGGGACAGCCCCGAGGACCCCTCCACTTT
TRBV6-5	few	.	TRBJ1-5	CASSIPGNQPQHF	TGTGCCAGCAGCATCCCGGGCAATCAGCCCCAGCATTTT
TRBV5-8	.	TRBD1	TRBJ2-1	CASSPRQGGDEQFF	TGTGCCAGCAGCCCACGACAGGGGGGAGATGAGCAGTTCTTC
TRBV9	once	.	TRBJ2-7	CASSVHQGGIYEQYF	TGTGCCAGCAGCGTACACCAGGGGGGCATCTACGAGCAGTACTTC
TRBV9	.	.	TRBJ1-1	CASSVVGTKEAFF	TGTGCCAGCAGCGTAGTGGGGACAAAGGAAGCTTTCTTT
TRBV3-1/TRBV3-2	.	.	TRBJ1-1	CASSQDLVMNTEAFF	TGTGCCAGCAGCCAAGATCTGGTCATGAACACTGAAGCTTTCTTT
TRBV6-5	.	TRBD1	TRBJ1-6	CASRTDRANSPLHF	TGTGCCAGCAGGACGGACAGGGCTAATTCACCCCTCCACTTT
TRBV4-3	.	.	TRBJ1-1	CASSQVVDTEAFF	TGCGCCAGCAGCCAAGTCGTGGACACTGAAGCTTTCTTT
TRBV6-2/TRBV6-3	.	TRBD1	TRBJ1-2	CASSYDRGRWDYGYTF	TGTGCCAGCAGTTACGACAGGGGGCGTTGGGACTATGGCTACACCTTC
TRBV13	.	.	TRBJ1-6	CASSLRARGSPLHF	TGTGCCAGCAGCCTCCGGGCCCGCGGTTCACCCCTCCACTTT
TRBV9	.	.	TRBJ2-2	CASSVWGRATGELFF	TGTGCCAGCAGCGTATGGGGTCGTGCCACCGGGGAGCTGTTTTTT
TRBV7-2	few	TRBD1	TRBJ1-2	CASSLTGGVYGYTF	TGTGCCAGCAGCCTCACAGGGGGCGTGTATGGCTACACCTTC
TRBV5-5	.	TRBD1	TRBJ2-2	CASSPRQGRGTGELFF	TGTGCCAGCAGCCCTAGACAGGGCAGGGGCACCGGGGAGCTGTTTTTT
TRBV27	.	TRBD1	TRBJ2-3	CASSVTGPDTQYF	TGTGCCAGCAGTGTGACAGGGCCAGATACGCAGTATTTT
TRBV18	.	.	TRBJ2-5	CASSPGRAQETQYF	TGTGCCAGCTCACCTGGCAGGGCCCAAGAGACCCAGTACTTC
TRBV6-5	once	.	TRBJ2-2	CATPRQLATGELFF	TGTGCCACTCCGCGACAGCTTGCCACCGGGGAGCTGTTTTTT
TRBV7-2	.	.	TRBJ2-7	CASSLRIGLRHEQYF	TGTGCCAGCAGCCTCCGGATAGGGTTAAGACACGAGCAGTACTTC
TRBV6-5	.	.	TRBJ2-2	CASIPTNTGELFF	TGTGCCAGCATACCCACGAACACCGGGGAGCTGTTTTTT
TRBV27	.	.	TRBJ2-7	CASSLNWGGVYEQYF	TGTGCCAGCAGTTTAAACTGGGGCGGGGTCTACGAGCAGTACTTC
TRBV6-2/TRBV6-3	.	TRBD1	TRBJ1-5	CASSYSVGQGKTGNQPQHF	TGTGCCAGCAGTTACTCTGTGGGACAGGGGAAAACGGGCAATCAGCCCCAGCATTTT
TRBV7-8	.	.	TRBJ2-1	CASSPLGESSYNEQFF	TGTGCCAGCAGCCCACTCGGGGAGAGCTCCTACAATGAGCAGTTCTTC
TRBV6-6	.	.	TRBJ1-1	CASSLGGPGTEAFF	TGTGCCAGCAGCTTGGGGGGGCCTGGGACTGAAGCTTTCTTT